This TCR beta chain came from a study of T cell repertoires in cytomegalovirus infection. Germline CDR1 and CDR2: MDHEN and SYDVKM. This CDR3 is built from 14 residues. Deletions cut 6 bases from V and 4 bases from J, with 15 bases between. TCRdb independently ran MiXCR on the reads; one entry per CDR3 protein. Of approximately 71,000 distinct CDR3 sequences in the sample, more than 3% were seen once. This clonotype was recorded at least ten times. The chain carries TRBV28 and TRBJ1-1; TRBD1 might be the D (5 bases). The material sequenced was PBMCs. The TCR was taken from a human donor in good health (CMV status not recorded). Some clones in this sample may be carry-over from other donors' samples. CDR3 sequence reads: CASRTTGAVTEAFF. Here the CDR3 DNA reads TGTGCCAGCAGAACGACTGGGGCGGTCACTGAAGCTTTCTTT.